The 10 T cell receptor beta chains given below trace back to one sample, sequenced in a study of regulatory T cells in long-lasting Graves disease (dated by TCRdb to the early 2020s). Libraries were prepared through multiplex PCR. Sequencer: Illumina HiSeq 4000. To build TCR beta libraries, CDR3 regions were amplified by Arm-PCR using iRepertoire HTBI primers. TCRdb passed the public sequencing reads through fastp at Q25 and MiXCR, retaining productive beta sequences. Each entry merges the rows of one CDR3 protein and shows their most common DNA and genes. The sample table contains 300,000 to 350,000 distinct CDR3 sequences; only one count was recorded for about 18% of them. The leading ten clones occupy just under 30% of the sample. Sample time point, as interpreted from the label and publication: persistent/refractory GD, antithyroid drugs over 5 years with positive TRAb. For both TCR sequencing and RNA sequencing, RNA was extracted from PBMCs using TRIzol.

Sequenced here: peripheral blood mononuclear cells (PBMCs), sampled when the disease was refractory, from a patient treated with antithyroid drugs. Source of these receptors: a female donor with Graves disease.

This clonotype was counted a few times. This chain connects TRBV20-1 to TRBJ2-7; 8 bases agree with TRBD2. V lost 2 bases and J lost 0; bases outside the gene matches: 9. CDR3 length: 16 amino acids. CDR1 DFQATT and CDR2 SNEGSKA come from the germline V gene (reference sequence). The CDR3 DNA reads TGCAGTGCTAGACCCCCCAGCGGGGGAAGCTCCTACGAGCAGTACTTC. Its translation: CSARPPSGGSSYEQYF.

There are a few counts of this clonotype. This sequence joins TRBV7-2 and TRBJ2-7; D is ambiguous. The CDR3 spans 15 residues. Germline V gene data show CDR1 as SGHTA and CDR2 as FQGNSA. The germline V and J ends were trimmed by 5 bases and 4 bases, with 18 bases remaining between them. This chain's CDR3 is CASSHMWPRTYEQYF. As DNA, the CDR3 is TGTGCCAGCAGCCACATGTGGCCGCGAACGTACGAGCAGTACTTC.

The table lists this clonotype with a count of one. The chain is built from TRBV12-3 or TRBV12-4 and TRBJ2-3; TRBD2 aligns across 11 bases. The CDR3 covers 15 residues. Trimming at V came to 4 bases and at J to 5 bases, leaving 5 bases not matched to a gene. CDR3 nucleotides: TGTGCCAGCAGTTATCTAGCGGGGGGCAGAGATACGCAGTATTTT. Residues: CASSYLAGGRDTQYF.

Concerning this clonotype: The junction and the germline gene differ at one end; a read error may be behind it. This chain joins TRBV7-9 and TRBJ1-3; D unclear. The CDR3 is 13 amino acids. The V gene's germline CDR1 is SEHNR and CDR2 FQNEAQ (reference sequence). CDR3 sequence: CASSQENGYTIYF. CDR3 bases: TGCGCCAGCAGCCAAGAGAATGGGTACACCATATATTTT.

The V gene is TRBV10-1, the J gene TRBJ1-5; D not certain. Trimming removed 3 bases at V and 6 bases at J, with 3 bases between. Germline V gives CDR1 WNHNN, CDR2 SYGVQD (reference sequence). This CDR3 is built from 11 residues. For the CDR3, the DNA is TGCGCCAGCAGTGATTTTCAGCCCCAGCATTTT. The encoded protein is CASSDFQPQHF.

In regard to this clonotype: This probably arose from a read error, given a far larger clone one base away. The chain is built from TRBV7-3 and TRBJ2-5; 12 bases line up with TRBD2. This CDR3 region has 16 residues. Germline V CDR1 and CDR2: SGHTA, FQGTGA. Losses at the gene ends were 4 bases for V and 1 base for J; bases not matched to a gene: 4. The CDR3 region is CASSSGTSGLQETQYF. The CDR3 region has the DNA TGTGCCAGCAGCTCCGGGACTAGCGGGCTCCAAGAGACCCAGTACTTC.

As regards this clonotype: Being one base from a much bigger clone, this may be a read error. This CDR3 reads CASSLARGSYGQYF. The CDR3 coding sequence is TGTGCCAGCAGCTTAGCGCGGGGTTCCTACGGGCAGTACTTC. The V and J genes are TRBV7-2 and TRBJ2-7, with a weak D call TRBD2 (6 bases). Per the germline V gene, CDR1 is SGHTA and CDR2 is FQGNSA. This CDR3 has 14 amino acids.

The V and J genes are TRBV6-1 and TRBJ2-3, with 7 bases aligning to TRBD2. Per germline, CDR1 MNHNS and CDR2 SASEGT. The CDR3 is 17 residues long. Trimming took 5 bases from V and 3 from J; bases not matched to a gene: 14. The CDR3 reads CASSPRQREMGTDTQYF. The CDR3 DNA is TGTGCCAGCAGTCCGAGACAGCGGGAAATGGGGACAGATACGCAGTATTTT.

In its sample, this clonotype was seen a few times. This chain connects TRBV25-1 to TRBJ1-1; D is undetermined. V lost 1 base and J 1 base, leaving 16 bases between the germline ends. The germline gives CDR1 MGHDK, CDR2 SYGVNS. The CDR3 runs to 17 residues. The CDR3 region is CASSELGSLLGNTEAFF. CDR3 bases: TGTGCCAGCAGTGAATTGGGCAGTCTTTTAGGGAACACTGAAGCTTTCTTT.

The chain has TRBV4-1 and TRBJ1-2, with D perhaps matching TRBD1 (6 bases). V dropped 4 bases and J dropped 4 bases, with 16 bases sitting between them. This CDR3 comprises 15 residues. Germline values: CDR1 MGHRA, CDR2 YSYEKL. CDR3 amino acids: CASSRDSKGGYGYTF. The CDR3 coding sequence is TGCGCCAGCAGCCGAGACTCGAAGGGGGGCTATGGCTACACCTTC.